This record covers a single T cell receptor (beta chain). The sample belongs to a study of shared clonotypes between healthy human individuals. Overall study context: Each donor's CD8 memory used one plate, CD8 naive two, each CD4 subset three.

The CDR3 is made up of 14 amino acids. Method: immunoSEQ multiplex PCR; TCRdb's copy keeps in-frame clones and lacks some. The profile shows 2 million to 2.5 million clones, nearly 97% of them singletons. The specimen was naive CD4+ T cells sorted from blood. This sample's subset: CD45RA+ positively selected. This receptor was identified in a man between 18 and 35 years old in good health. The V and J genes are TRBV12-2 and TRBJ2-7; the table's D call TRBD2 went unverified against the DNA. TRBV12-2 constitutes a pseudogene. The CDR3: CASRKLATSYEQYF. Written as DNA, the CDR3 is TGTGCAAGTCGCAAACTAGCGACCTCCTACGAGCAGTACTTC.